This T cell receptor beta chain came from a study of blood T cell repertoires in COVID-19. Study-level information: Sources were T cells, B-cell-depleted T cells, or PBMCs; the material itself was cDNA or gDNA.

Data came from immunoSEQ multiplex PCR; TCRdb stores just in-frame clones and leaves some out. This table has approximately 72,000 clones, more than 75% appearing once. Sequencing used peripheral blood. This TCR came from a woman aged 55-75 years with acute or convalescent COVID-19.

The CDR3 DNA reads as TGTGCCAGCAGCCCACAAGGGGCGGATCAGCCCCAGCATTTT. The encoded protein is CASSPQGADQPQHF. V usage is TRBV5-5 and J usage is TRBJ1-5, with D perhaps matching TRBD1 (5 bases). The CDR3 spans 14 residues. Trimming took 4 bases from V and 5 from J, leaving 13 bases between them. Germline assignment: CDR1 SGHKS and CDR2 YYEKEE (reference sequence).